The 23 T cell receptor beta chains below all came from one sample that was sequenced in a study of shared clonotypes between healthy human individuals. Here immunoSEQ multiplex PCR was the method, and the copy in TCRdb shows in-frame clones only, minus some. The top ten hold around 1.8% of the sample, which has under 750,000 clones, roughly 72% seen once. Sequenced: memory CD4+ T cells sorted from blood. Subset in this sample: CD45RA-negative fraction. These receptors were obtained from a woman aged 30 to 39 in good health.

The chain links TRBV19 to TRBJ2-3; 16 nucleotides match TRBD2. V trimming: 5 bases; J trimming: 6 bases; junction bases outside the gene matches: 8. The germline V gene has CDR1 LNHDA and CDR2 SQIVND (reference sequence). This CDR3 is 17 amino acids long. DNA of the CDR3: TGTGCCAGTAGTTTTGGGACTAGCGGGAGGGCCACGGATACGCAGTATTTT. Amino acids: CASSFGTSGRATDTQYF. Filled out from reference TRBV19 and TRBJ2-3, the complete variable domain reads DGGITQSPKYLFRKEGQNVTLSCEQNLNHDAMYWYRQDPGQGLRLIYYSQIVNDFQKGDIAEGYSVSREKKESFPLTVTSAQKNPTAFYLCASSFGTSGRATDTQYFGPGTRLTVL.

The V call is TRBV19, the J call TRBJ2-5; 10 bases map to TRBD1. This CDR3 comprises 16 residues. With 1 base clipped from V and 2 bases from J, the junction kept 4 bases outside the gene matches. CDR1 is LNHDA and CDR2 is SQIVND in the germline V gene (reference sequence). The CDR3 DNA follows: TGTGCCAGTAGTATAGGTGGGACAGGGGAACAAGAGACCCAGTACTTC. This codes for CASSIGGTGEQETQYF.

CDR3 sequence (DNA): TGTGCCAGCAGCGGACCGGGACAATACAATGAGCAGTTCTTC. Translation: CASSGPGQYNEQFF. This chain connects TRBV7-2 to TRBJ2-1, with D possibly matching TRBD1 (6 bases). Trimming cost V 5 bases and J 4 bases, with 12 bases left between them. The CDR3 totals 14 residues. Germline CDR1 reads SGHTA; CDR2 reads FQGNSA.

The gene calls are TRBV4-1 and TRBJ1-1, with a tentative D call TRBD1 (6 bases). Germline CDR1 reads MGHRA; CDR2 reads YSYEKL. V lost 3 bases to trimming and J lost 7 bases, with 15 bases between them. This CDR3 has 14 residues. The CDR3 region has the DNA TGCGCCAGCAGCCAGGGGCTTCTAGGGGGTGAAGCTTTCTTT. Protein product: CASSQGLLGGEAFF.

The chain employs TRBV7-2 and TRBJ1-1; no clear D gene. The CDR3 covers 14 residues. V was trimmed by 8 bases and J by 1 base, leaving 14 bases between them. Germline values: CDR1 SGHTA, CDR2 FQGNSA. This CDR3 reads CASFIGSSNTEAFF. CDR3 DNA: TGTGCCAGCTTCATCGGGAGTTCGAACACTGAAGCTTTCTTT.

About this clone itself: A far larger clone is a single base away, which makes a read error likely. Other DNA sequences within the sample encode an identical CDR3. The chain is built from TRBV5-1 and TRBJ2-1; weak D call: TRBD1 (6 bases). Germline V gene data show CDR1 as SGHRS and CDR2 as YFSETQ. The CDR3 length is 15 residues. Trimming left V 4 bases short and J 0 bases short, with 11 bases between. The CDR3: CASSLDSSSYNEQFF. In DNA, the CDR3 is TGCGCCAGCAGCCTGGACAGTAGCTCCTACAATGAGCAGTTCTTC.

This clone showed up just a few times. The gene calls are TRBV5-8 and TRBJ1-1; D is ambiguous. The CDR3 is 15 residues long. V lost 0 bases to trimming and J lost 0 bases, with 9 bases between them. Per the germline V gene, CDR1 is SGHTS and CDR2 is YDEGEE. CDR3 nucleotide sequence: TGTGCCAGCAGCTTGGTCCCGAACATGAACACTGAAGCTTTCTTT. Residues: CASSLVPNMNTEAFF.

The gene calls are TRBV5-1 and TRBJ1-3; a weak D match, TRBD1 (5 bases). Trimming took off 0 bases at V and 8 bases at J, with 15 bases between the two ends. This CDR3 spans 15 amino acids. CDR1 is SGHRS, CDR2 YFSETQ, per germline. Written as DNA, the CDR3 is TGCGCCAGCAGCTTGGCTCTCGGGGACTCAGACACCATATATTTT. Its protein product is CASSLALGDSDTIYF.

The V call is TRBV6-5, the J call TRBJ2-5, with a tentative D call TRBD1 (6 bases). Looked up from germline, CDR1 is MNHEY and CDR2 is SVGAGI. Trimming left V 2 bases short and J 5 bases short, with 15 bases between. The CDR3 has 15 amino acids. CDR3 in amino acids: CASSYRDNLRETQYF. The CDR3, as DNA: TGTGCCAGCAGTTACCGGGACAACCTCAGGGAGACCCAGTACTTC.

A word on this clone: Other DNA sequences of this sample code for an identical CDR3. This chain joins TRBV5-1 and TRBJ2-2; tentative D call: TRBD2 (5 bases). The CDR3 has 15 residues. V lost 2 bases and J lost 5, with 13 bases in between. Germline-derived CDR1 and CDR2 are SGHRS and YFSETQ. The CDR3 region has the DNA TGCGCCAGCAGCTTAAGAGGGAGAGAGACCGGGGAGCTGTTTTTT. Translating gives CASSLRGRETGELFF.

This rearrangement joins TRBV5-6 to TRBJ1-4; 9 nucleotides align to TRBD1. The germline V gene encodes CDR1 SGHDT and CDR2 YYEEEE. This CDR3 is built from 15 residues. With 4 bases clipped from V and 8 bases from J, the junction kept 9 bases outside the gene matches. The CDR3 sequence: CASSLAGQGYEKLFF. Written as DNA, the CDR3 is TGTGCCAGCAGCCTGGCGGGACAGGGATACGAAAAACTGTTTTTT.

About this clone itself: A far larger clone is off by one base, so a read error is likely. This sample includes further DNA sequences coding for the same CDR3. The gene calls are TRBV5-1 and TRBJ2-1; 13 bases map to TRBD2. V shed 5 bases and J 0 bases; nucleotides not matched to a gene: 2. The CDR3 has 16 residues. Per germline, CDR1 SGHRS and CDR2 YFSETQ. This CDR3 reads CASSWTSGSSYNEQFF. The CDR3 nucleotides read TGCGCCAGCAGTTGGACTAGCGGGAGCTCCTACAATGAGCAGTTCTTC. Combining the CDR3 with reference TRBV5-1 and TRBJ2-1 gives the whole variable domain KAGVTQTPRYLIKTRGQQVTLSCSPISGHRSVSWYQQTPGQGLQFLFEYFSETQRNKGNFPGRFSGRQFSNSRSEMNVSTLELGDSALYLCASSWTSGSSYNEQFFGPGTRLTVL.

V gene TRBV5-4 combines with J gene TRBJ2-7; D is perhaps TRBD2 (7 bases). The length of the CDR3 is 13 residues. The V end lost 5 bases, the J end lost 7 bases, and 16 bases lay between the germline ends. Germline CDR1 and CDR2: SGHNT and YYREEE (reference sequence). Written as DNA, the CDR3 is TGTGCCAGCAGGGTGGGGGGGACACGAGAGCAGTACTTC. It specifies CASRVGGTREQYF.

This chain uses TRBV2 with TRBJ2-7, with D unresolved. Germline V gene lookup returns CDR1 SNHLY and CDR2 FYNNEI. This CDR3 comprises 14 residues. Between the trimmed V and J ends, which lost 5 bases and 4 bases, there was a span of 15 bases. CDR3 DNA: TGTGCCAGCAGTTTAAGTCCCACCAATTACGAGCAGTACTTC. Amino acid sequence: CASSLSPTNYEQYF.

The genes are TRBV11-3 and TRBJ2-1, with D possibly matching TRBD2 (6 bases). The germline CDR1 and CDR2 sequences are SGHNT and YENEEA. The CDR3 has 17 amino acids. Trimming took off 2 bases at V and 5 bases at J, with 19 bases between the two ends. CDR3 sequence reads: CASSLNTGVGVHNEQFF. Here the CDR3 DNA reads TGTGCCAGCAGCTTAAATACGGGGGTCGGGGTCCACAATGAGCAGTTCTTC.

This clone has only one observation. The rearrangement joins TRBV7-2 to TRBJ2-7; the D call may be TRBD1 or TRBD2 (5 bases each). Per germline, CDR1 SGHTA and CDR2 FQGNSA. V lost 5 bases to trimming and J lost 0 bases, with 11 bases between them. The CDR3 is 14 residues long. The CDR3 DNA reads as TGTGCCAGCAGCCGGGGACCTGGCTCCTACGAGCAGTACTTC. It translates to CASSRGPGSYEQYF.

The chain links TRBV28 to TRBJ2-1; perhaps TRBD2 as D (6 bases). This CDR3 region has 15 residues. Germline loops: CDR1 MDHEN, CDR2 SYDVKM. V gave up 11 bases and J gave up 3 bases, with 20 bases separating them. The CDR3 bases are TGTGCCGCAGTCCCGCATGCGGGACGCTACAATGAGCAGTTCTTC. Protein product: CAAVPHAGRYNEQFF.

This clone was seen more than once but under ten times. The sample holds other DNA sequences that translate to the same CDR3. The V gene is TRBV28, the J gene TRBJ1-2, with 8 bases that match TRBD1. The CDR3 is 16 amino acids. J gave up 1 base and V 3 bases, and 7 bases lay outside the gene matches. The germline V gene encodes CDR1 MDHEN and CDR2 SYDVKM. The CDR3, as DNA: TGTGCCAGCAGTTTGGTCGGGACAGGAGATAACTATGGCTACACCTTC. Translated: CASSLVGTGDNYGYTF.

The V call is TRBV5-4, the J call TRBJ2-7, with a tentative D call TRBD2 (5 bases). Germline CDR1 and CDR2: SGHNT and YYREEE (reference sequence). Trimming took 0 bases from V and 3 from J, leaving 13 bases between them. CDR3 size: 15 residues. The CDR3 DNA is TGTGCCAGCAGCTTGGGACCCGGGAACCACTACGAGCAGTACTTC. Translation: CASSLGPGNHYEQYF.

V usage is TRBV11-2 and J usage is TRBJ2-7; tentatively, D is TRBD1 (5 bases). The CDR3 spans 14 residues. V lost 1 base and J 7 bases, leaving 14 bases between the germline ends. CDR1 and CDR2 from the germline V gene are SGHAT and FQNNGV. The CDR3 coding sequence is TGTGCCAGCAGCTTAGCAGGGCCGGTGCGGGAGCAGTACTTC. Protein: CASSLAGPVREQYF. Together with reference TRBV11-2 and TRBJ2-7, the CDR3 gives the full variable domain: EAGVAQSPRYKIIEKRQSVAFWCNPISGHATLYWYQQILGQGPKLLIQFQNNGVVDDSQLPKDRFSAERLKGVDSTLKIQPAKLEDSAVYLCASSLAGPVREQYFGPGTRLTVT.

The genes are TRBV7-2 and TRBJ2-7; 8 bases fit TRBD2. Germline values: CDR1 SGHTA, CDR2 FQGNSA. The CDR3 has 15 amino acids. Trimming removed 5 bases from V and 2 bases from J; junction bases left unmatched: 8. The chain's CDR3 is CASSKSGSGTYEQYF. In nucleotides, the CDR3 is TGTGCCAGCAGCAAAAGCGGGAGCGGTACCTACGAGCAGTACTTC. Complete variable domain (other parts from reference TRBV7-2 and TRBJ2-7): GAGVSQSPSNKVTEKGKDVELRCDPISGHTALYWYRQSLGQGLEFLIYFQGNSAPDKSGLPSDRFSAERTGGSVSTLTIQRTQQEDSAVYLCASSKSGSGTYEQYFGPGTRLTVT.

V is TRBV5-8 and J is TRBJ2-5, with a tentative D call TRBD1 (6 bases). This CDR3 has 14 amino acids. Germline V gene sequence: CDR1 SGHTS, CDR2 YDEGEE. V was trimmed by 3 bases and J by 4 bases, leaving 13 bases between them. CDR3 sequence: CASSSAGAGETQYF. In nucleotides, the CDR3 is TGTGCCAGCAGCTCTGCAGGGGCCGGAGAGACCCAGTACTTC. The variable domain in full, with the rest retrieved from reference TRBV5-8 and TRBJ2-5, is EAGVTQSPTHLIKTRGQQATLRCSPISGHTSVYWYQQALGLGLQFLLWYDEGEERNRGNFPPRFSGRQFPNYSSELNVNALELEDSALYLCASSSAGAGETQYFGPGTRLLVL.

The gene calls are TRBV4-2 and TRBJ1-1; D is unresolved. Trimming took 1 base from V and 0 from J, leaving 12 bases between them. Germline CDR1 reads LGHNA; CDR2 reads YNFKEQ. The CDR3 runs 16 residues. The CDR3 is CASSQAYDTMNTEAFF. CDR3 nucleotides: TGTGCCAGCAGCCAAGCCTACGATACCATGAACACTGAAGCTTTCTTT.